A selection of T cell receptor beta chains follows, all from one sample in a study of blood T cell repertoires in COVID-19. Here immunoSEQ multiplex PCR was the method, and the copy in TCRdb shows in-frame clones only, minus some. This table has approximately 84,000 clones, about 80% appearing once. The sequenced sample consisted of peripheral blood. All receptors come from a man in his forties or fifties with active or convalescent COVID-19. Each CDR3 is given with its conserved first and last residue. The order of the fields is CDR3 length, D gene, J gene, clone size, V gene, CDR3 protein, CDR3 DNA. A D gene is named only where the DNA matches it firmly. Not all rows give a size; the values are once, few, many and, for expanded clones, a class.

CDR3 length: 14; D gene: .; J gene: TRBJ1-1; clone size: few; V gene: TRBV3-1/TRBV3-2; CDR3 protein: CASSQGYGRVEAFF; CDR3 DNA: TGTGCCAGCAGCCAAGGATATGGGCGGGTTGAAGCTTTCTTT
CDR3 length: 17; D gene: TRBD2; J gene: TRBJ2-3; clone size: .; V gene: TRBV4-1; CDR3 protein: CASSQDRSSGRTDTQYF; CDR3 DNA: TGCGCCAGCAGCCAAGATCGTTCCAGCGGGAGAACAGATACGCAGTATTTT
CDR3 length: 13; D gene: .; J gene: TRBJ1-1; clone size: once; V gene: TRBV9; CDR3 protein: CASSVDGRTEAFF; CDR3 DNA: TGTGCCAGCAGCGTAGACGGTCGCACTGAAGCTTTCTTT
CDR3 length: 14; D gene: .; J gene: TRBJ1-1; clone size: .; V gene: TRBV9; CDR3 protein: CASSVGGTNTEAFF; CDR3 DNA: TGTGCCAGCAGCGTAGGAGGTACGAACACTGAAGCTTTCTTT
CDR3 length: 14; D gene: TRBD1; J gene: TRBJ2-5; clone size: .; V gene: TRBV7-9; CDR3 protein: CASRPGQEQETQYF; CDR3 DNA: TGTGCCAGCCGCCCCGGACAGGAACAAGAGACCCAGTACTTC
CDR3 length: 14; D gene: .; J gene: TRBJ2-7; clone size: many; V gene: TRBV9; CDR3 protein: CASSVSPFSYEQYF; CDR3 DNA: TGTGCCAGCAGCGTTAGTCCATTCTCCTACGAGCAGTACTTC
CDR3 length: 14; D gene: TRBD1; J gene: TRBJ2-7; clone size: .; V gene: TRBV5-1; CDR3 protein: CASSFAGGHYEQYF; CDR3 DNA: TGCGCCAGCAGCTTCGCAGGGGGCCACTACGAGCAGTACTTC
CDR3 length: 16; D gene: .; J gene: TRBJ1-4; clone size: .; V gene: TRBV5-5; CDR3 protein: CASSLEAVETGEKLFF; CDR3 DNA: TGTGCCAGCAGCTTGGAGGCAGTAGAAACGGGTGAAAAACTGTTTTTT
CDR3 length: 16; D gene: .; J gene: TRBJ2-2; clone size: .; V gene: TRBV27; CDR3 protein: CASSLRVGVETGELFF; CDR3 DNA: TGTGCCAGCAGTCTAAGGGTAGGGGTGGAAACCGGGGAGCTGTTTTTT
CDR3 length: 14; D gene: .; J gene: TRBJ2-2; clone size: .; V gene: TRBV7-2; CDR3 protein: CASSSDWNTGELFF; CDR3 DNA: TGTGCCAGCAGCTCAGACTGGAACACCGGGGAGCTGTTTTTT
CDR3 length: 15; D gene: .; J gene: TRBJ1-4; clone size: few; V gene: TRBV19; CDR3 protein: CASSTSDRRNEKLFF; CDR3 DNA: TGTGCCAGTAGCACCTCCGACAGACGTAATGAAAAACTGTTTTTT
CDR3 length: 15; D gene: TRBD2; J gene: TRBJ2-1; clone size: .; V gene: TRBV5-4; CDR3 protein: CASSSSGGLYNEQFF; CDR3 DNA: TGTGCCAGCAGCTCCTCGGGGGGGCTCTACAATGAGCAGTTCTTC
CDR3 length: 16; D gene: .; J gene: TRBJ1-5; clone size: .; V gene: TRBV7-3; CDR3 protein: CASSSDKAYSNQPQHF; CDR3 DNA: TGTGCCAGCAGCTCAGACAAGGCCTATAGCAATCAGCCCCAGCATTTT
CDR3 length: 16; D gene: TRBD1; J gene: TRBJ2-1; clone size: .; V gene: TRBV27; CDR3 protein: CASRFGQGSIYNEQFF; CDR3 DNA: TGTGCCAGCAGGTTCGGACAGGGTTCAATTTACAATGAGCAGTTCTTC
CDR3 length: 14; D gene: TRBD2; J gene: TRBJ2-3; clone size: .; V gene: TRBV12-5; CDR3 protein: CATGEAGGPHTQYF; CDR3 DNA: TGTGCCACTGGAGAAGCGGGGGGGCCACATACGCAGTATTTT
CDR3 length: 16; D gene: .; J gene: TRBJ2-1; clone size: .; V gene: TRBV19; CDR3 protein: CASSIGAGGSYNEQFF; CDR3 DNA: TGTGCCAGTAGTATAGGTGCAGGCGGGTCCTACAATGAGCAGTTCTTC
CDR3 length: 16; D gene: .; J gene: TRBJ1-3; clone size: .; V gene: TRBV16; CDR3 protein: CASSQSGRRAGNTIYF; CDR3 DNA: TGTGCCAGCAGCCAATCCGGCAGGCGGGCTGGAAACACCATATATTTT
CDR3 length: 15; D gene: .; J gene: TRBJ2-2; clone size: .; V gene: TRBV2; CDR3 protein: CASRIETGYTGELFF; CDR3 DNA: TGTGCCAGCAGGATAGAAACAGGGTACACCGGGGAGCTGTTTTTT
CDR3 length: 15; D gene: .; J gene: TRBJ1-1; clone size: .; V gene: TRBV6-1; CDR3 protein: CASSEGLGGWTEAFF; CDR3 DNA: TGTGCCAGCAGTGAGGGCTTAGGGGGTTGGACTGAAGCTTTCTTT
CDR3 length: 14; D gene: .; J gene: TRBJ2-7; clone size: .; V gene: TRBV10-2; CDR3 protein: CASSESWGPYEQYF; CDR3 DNA: TGCGCCAGCAGTGAGTCTTGGGGGCCCTACGAGCAGTACTTC
CDR3 length: 16; D gene: TRBD1; J gene: TRBJ2-5; clone size: .; V gene: TRBV11-2; CDR3 protein: CASSLGRGTGRETQYF; CDR3 DNA: TGTGCCAGCAGCTTGGGCAGGGGGACAGGGAGGGAGACCCAGTACTTC
CDR3 length: 13; D gene: TRBD1; J gene: TRBJ2-7; clone size: once; V gene: TRBV19; CDR3 protein: CASSIGQGYEQYF; CDR3 DNA: TGTGCCAGTAGTATTGGACAGGGGTACGAGCAGTACTTC
CDR3 length: 18; D gene: TRBD2; J gene: TRBJ2-4; clone size: .; V gene: TRBV9; CDR3 protein: CASSVGWRGGRTKNIQYF; CDR3 DNA: TGTGCCAGCAGCGTAGGATGGCGGGGGGGCCGGACCAAAAACATTCAGTACTTC